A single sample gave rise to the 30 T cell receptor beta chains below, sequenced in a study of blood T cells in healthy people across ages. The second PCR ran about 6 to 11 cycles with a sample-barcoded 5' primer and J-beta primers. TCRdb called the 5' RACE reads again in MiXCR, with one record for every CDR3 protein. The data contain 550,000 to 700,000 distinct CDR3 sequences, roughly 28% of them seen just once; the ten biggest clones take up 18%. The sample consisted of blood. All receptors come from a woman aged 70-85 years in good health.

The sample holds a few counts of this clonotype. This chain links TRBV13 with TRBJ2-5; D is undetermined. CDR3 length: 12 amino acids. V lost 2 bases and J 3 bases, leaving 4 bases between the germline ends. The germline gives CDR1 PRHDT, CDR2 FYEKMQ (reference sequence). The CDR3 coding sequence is TGTGCCAGCAGCTTACGGAAAGAGACCCAGTACTTC. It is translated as CASSLRKETQYF.

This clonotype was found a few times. The CDR3 region is CSARNPKPPNEQFF. In DNA, the CDR3 is TGCAGTGCTAGGAACCCAAAACCCCCTAATGAGCAGTTCTTC. V gene TRBV20-1 combines with J gene TRBJ2-5; unclear D gene. The closer fit of TRBJ2-1 to the DNA end suggests the J call may be wrong. The length of the CDR3 is 14 residues. Germline V gives CDR1 DFQATT, CDR2 SNEGSKA (reference sequence).

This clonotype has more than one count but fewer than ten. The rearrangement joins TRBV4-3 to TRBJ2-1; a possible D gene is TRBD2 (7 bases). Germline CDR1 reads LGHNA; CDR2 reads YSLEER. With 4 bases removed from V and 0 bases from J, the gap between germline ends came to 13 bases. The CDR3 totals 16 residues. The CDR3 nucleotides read TGCGCCAGCAGCCGAGGCGGGGGCCTCTCCTACAATGAGCAGTTCTTC. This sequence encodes CASSRGGGLSYNEQFF.

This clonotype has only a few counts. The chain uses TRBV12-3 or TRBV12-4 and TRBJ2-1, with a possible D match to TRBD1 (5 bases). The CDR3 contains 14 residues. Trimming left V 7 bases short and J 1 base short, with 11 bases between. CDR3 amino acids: CASKNRISYNEQFF. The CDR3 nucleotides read TGTGCCAGCAAAAACAGGATTTCCTACAATGAGCAGTTCTTC.

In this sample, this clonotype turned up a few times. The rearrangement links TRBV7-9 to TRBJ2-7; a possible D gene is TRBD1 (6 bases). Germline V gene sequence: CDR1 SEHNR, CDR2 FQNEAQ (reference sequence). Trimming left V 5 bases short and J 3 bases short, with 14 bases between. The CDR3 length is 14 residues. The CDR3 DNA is TGTGCCAGCAGCCTCCGGGACACCGACTACGAGCAGTACTTC. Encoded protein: CASSLRDTDYEQYF.

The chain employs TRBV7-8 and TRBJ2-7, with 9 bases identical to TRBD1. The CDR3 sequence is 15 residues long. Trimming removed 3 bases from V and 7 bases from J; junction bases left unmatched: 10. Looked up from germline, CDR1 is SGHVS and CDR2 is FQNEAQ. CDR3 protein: CASSLLRDRVGEQYF. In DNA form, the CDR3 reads TGTGCCAGCAGCTTGCTCCGGGACAGGGTTGGAGAGCAGTACTTC.

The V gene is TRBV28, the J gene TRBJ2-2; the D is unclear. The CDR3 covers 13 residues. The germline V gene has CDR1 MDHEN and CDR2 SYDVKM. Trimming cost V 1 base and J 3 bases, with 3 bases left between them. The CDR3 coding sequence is TGTGCCAGCAGTTTATTACACACCGGGGAGCTGTTTTTT. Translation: CASSLLHTGELFF.

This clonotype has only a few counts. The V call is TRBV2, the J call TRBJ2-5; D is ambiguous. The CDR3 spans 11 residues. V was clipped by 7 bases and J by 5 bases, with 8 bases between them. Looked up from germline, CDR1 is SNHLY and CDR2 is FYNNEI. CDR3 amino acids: CASNLLETQYF. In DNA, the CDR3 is TGTGCCAGCAACCTACTTGAGACCCAGTACTTC.

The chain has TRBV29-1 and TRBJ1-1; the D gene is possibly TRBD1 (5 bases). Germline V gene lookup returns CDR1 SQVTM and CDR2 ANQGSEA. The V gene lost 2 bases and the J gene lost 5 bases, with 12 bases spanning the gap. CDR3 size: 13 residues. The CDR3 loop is CSVEQGAGTEAFF. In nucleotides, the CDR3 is TGCAGCGTTGAACAGGGAGCGGGGACTGAAGCTTTCTTT. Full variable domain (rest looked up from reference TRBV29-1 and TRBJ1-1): SAVISQKPSRDICQRGTSLTIQCQVDSQVTMMFWYRQQPGQSLTLIATANQGSEATYESGFVIDKFPISRPNLTFSTLTVSNMSPEDSSIYLCSVEQGAGTEAFFGQGTRLTVV.

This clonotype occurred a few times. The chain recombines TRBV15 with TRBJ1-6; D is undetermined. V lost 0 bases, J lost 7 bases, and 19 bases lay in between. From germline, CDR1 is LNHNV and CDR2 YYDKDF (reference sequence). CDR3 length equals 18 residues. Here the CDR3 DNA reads TGTGCCACCAGCAGAGATCCCGGCAGCCACAGTAGAAATTCACCCCTCCACTTT. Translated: CATSRDPGSHSRNSPLHF.

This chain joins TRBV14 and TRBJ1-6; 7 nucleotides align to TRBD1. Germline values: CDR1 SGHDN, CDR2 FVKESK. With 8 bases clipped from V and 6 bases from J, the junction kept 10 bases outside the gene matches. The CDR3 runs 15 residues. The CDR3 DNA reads TGTGCCAGCGCCCCGGGCGGGACAGTTAATTCACCCCTCCACTTT. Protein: CASAPGGTVNSPLHF.

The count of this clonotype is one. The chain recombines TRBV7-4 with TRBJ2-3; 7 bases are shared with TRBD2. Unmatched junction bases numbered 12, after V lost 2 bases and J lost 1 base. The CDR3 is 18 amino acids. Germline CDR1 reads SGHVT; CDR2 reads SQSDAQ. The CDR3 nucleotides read TGTGCCAGCAGCTTACGGGCTAGCAGCGGGGACTGCACAGATACGCAGTATTTT. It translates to CASSLRASSGDCTDTQYF.

The CDR3 region has the DNA TGTGCCAGCAGCATTAGCGGGGCTAGCACAGATACGCAGTATTTT. It translates to CASSISGASTDTQYF. The chain has TRBV9 and TRBJ2-3; 8 bases agree with TRBD2. With 4 bases clipped from V and 0 bases from J, the junction kept 4 bases outside the gene matches. The CDR3 runs to 15 residues. Germline V gene lookup returns CDR1 SGDLS and CDR2 YYNGEE.

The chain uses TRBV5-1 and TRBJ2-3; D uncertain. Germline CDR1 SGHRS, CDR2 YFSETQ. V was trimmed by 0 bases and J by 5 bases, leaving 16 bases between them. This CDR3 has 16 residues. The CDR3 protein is CASSLVNRLTGDTQYF. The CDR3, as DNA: TGCGCCAGCAGCTTGGTCAACCGACTCACCGGAGATACGCAGTATTTT. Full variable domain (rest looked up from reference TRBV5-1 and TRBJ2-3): KAGVTQTPRYLIKTRGQQVTLSCSPISGHRSVSWYQQTPGQGLQFLFEYFSETQRNKGNFPGRFSGRQFSNSRSEMNVSTLELGDSALYLCASSLVNRLTGDTQYFGPGTRLTVL.

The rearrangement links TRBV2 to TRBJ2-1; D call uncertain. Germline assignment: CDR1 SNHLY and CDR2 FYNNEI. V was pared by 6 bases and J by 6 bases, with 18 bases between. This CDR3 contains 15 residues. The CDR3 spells CASRDPGQYRNEQFF. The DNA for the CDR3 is TGTGCCAGCAGGGATCCGGGCCAGTACCGCAATGAGCAGTTCTTC.

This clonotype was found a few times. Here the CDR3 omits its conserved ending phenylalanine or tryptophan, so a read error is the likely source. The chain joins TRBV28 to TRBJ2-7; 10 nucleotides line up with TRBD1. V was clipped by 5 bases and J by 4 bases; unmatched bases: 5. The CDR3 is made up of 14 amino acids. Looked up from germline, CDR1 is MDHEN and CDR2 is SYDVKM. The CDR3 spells CASSTGTGAYEQYL. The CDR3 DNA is TGTGCCAGCAGTACCGGGACAGGGGCGTACGAGCAGTACCTC.

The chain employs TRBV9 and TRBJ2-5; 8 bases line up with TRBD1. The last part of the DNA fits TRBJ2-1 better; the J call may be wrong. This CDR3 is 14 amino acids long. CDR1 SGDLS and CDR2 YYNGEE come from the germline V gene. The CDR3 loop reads CASSPTQGAMGQFF. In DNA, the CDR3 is TGTGCCAGCAGCCCCACCCAGGGGGCAATGGGACAGTTCTTC.

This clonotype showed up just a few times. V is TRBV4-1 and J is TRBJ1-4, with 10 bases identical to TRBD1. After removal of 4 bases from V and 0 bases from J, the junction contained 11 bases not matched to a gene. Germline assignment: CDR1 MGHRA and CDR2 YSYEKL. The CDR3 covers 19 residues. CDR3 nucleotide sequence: TGCGCCAGCAGCCGAACTCCGGGACAGGGGACTGCAACTAATGAAAAACTGTTTTTT. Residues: CASSRTPGQGTATNEKLFF.

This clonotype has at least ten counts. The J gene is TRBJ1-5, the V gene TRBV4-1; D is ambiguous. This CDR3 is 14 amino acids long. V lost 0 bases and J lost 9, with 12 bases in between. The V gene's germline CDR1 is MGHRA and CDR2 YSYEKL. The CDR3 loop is CASSQDQRTGPQHF. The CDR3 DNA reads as TGCGCCAGCAGCCAAGATCAGAGGACTGGGCCCCAGCATTTT.

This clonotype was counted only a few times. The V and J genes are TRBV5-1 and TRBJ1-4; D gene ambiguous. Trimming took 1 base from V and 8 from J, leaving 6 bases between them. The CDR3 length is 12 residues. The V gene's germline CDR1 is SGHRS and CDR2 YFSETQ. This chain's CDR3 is CASSLFGEKLFF. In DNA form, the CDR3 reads TGCGCCAGCAGCTTGTTTGGGGAAAAACTGTTTTTT.

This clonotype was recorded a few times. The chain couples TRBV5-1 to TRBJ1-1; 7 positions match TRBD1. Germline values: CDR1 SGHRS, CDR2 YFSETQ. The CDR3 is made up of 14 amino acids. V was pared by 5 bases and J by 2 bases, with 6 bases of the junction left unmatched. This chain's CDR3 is CASRTTGPNTEAFF. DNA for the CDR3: TGCGCCAGCAGAACGACAGGGCCAAACACTGAAGCTTTCTTT. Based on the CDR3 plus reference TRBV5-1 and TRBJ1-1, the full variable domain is KAGVTQTPRYLIKTRGQQVTLSCSPISGHRSVSWYQQTPGQGLQFLFEYFSETQRNKGNFPGRFSGRQFSNSRSEMNVSTLELGDSALYLCASRTTGPNTEAFFGQGTRLTVV.

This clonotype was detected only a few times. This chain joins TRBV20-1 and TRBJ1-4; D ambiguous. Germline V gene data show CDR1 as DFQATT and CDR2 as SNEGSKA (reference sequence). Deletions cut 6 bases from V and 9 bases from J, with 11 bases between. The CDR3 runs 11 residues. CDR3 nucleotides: TGCAGTGCCCCGGTAGCCCAAAAACTGTTTTTT. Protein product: CSAPVAQKLFF.

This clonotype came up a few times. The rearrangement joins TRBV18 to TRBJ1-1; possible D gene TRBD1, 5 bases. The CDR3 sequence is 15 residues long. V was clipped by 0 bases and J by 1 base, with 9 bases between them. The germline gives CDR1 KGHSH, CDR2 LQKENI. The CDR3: CASSPPTVPNTEAFF. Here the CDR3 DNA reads TGTGCCAGCTCACCACCGACAGTGCCGAACACTGAAGCTTTCTTT.

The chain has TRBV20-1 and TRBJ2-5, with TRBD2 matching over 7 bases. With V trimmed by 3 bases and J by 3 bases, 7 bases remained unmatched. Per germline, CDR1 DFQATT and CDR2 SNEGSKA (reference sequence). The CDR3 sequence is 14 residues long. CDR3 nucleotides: TGCAGTGCTAGGTGGGAGGGCCTCAAAGAGACCCAGTACTTC. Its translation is CSARWEGLKETQYF.

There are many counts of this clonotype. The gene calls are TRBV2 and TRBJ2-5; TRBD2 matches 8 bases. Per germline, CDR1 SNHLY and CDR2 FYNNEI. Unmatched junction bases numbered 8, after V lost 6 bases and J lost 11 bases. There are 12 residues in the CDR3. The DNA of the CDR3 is TGTGCCAGCAGATACAGCGGGGGTCATCAGTACTTC. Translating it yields CASRYSGGHQYF. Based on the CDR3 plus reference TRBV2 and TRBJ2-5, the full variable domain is EPEVTQTPSHQVTQMGQEVILRCVPISNHLYFYWYRQILGQKVEFLVSFYNNEISEKSEIFDDQFSVERPDGSNFTLKIRSTKLEDSAMYFCASRYSGGHQYFGPGTRLLVL.

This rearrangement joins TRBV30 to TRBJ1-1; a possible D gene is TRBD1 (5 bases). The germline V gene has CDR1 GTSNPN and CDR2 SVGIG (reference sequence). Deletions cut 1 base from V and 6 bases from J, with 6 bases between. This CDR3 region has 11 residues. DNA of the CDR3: TGTGCCTGGAGTGGGGGCGCTGAAGCTTTCTTT. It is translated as CAWSGGAEAFF.

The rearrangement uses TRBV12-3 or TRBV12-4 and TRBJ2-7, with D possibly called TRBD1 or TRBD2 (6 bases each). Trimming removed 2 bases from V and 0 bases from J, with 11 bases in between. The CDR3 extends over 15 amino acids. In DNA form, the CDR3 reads TGTGCCAGCAGTTTAAATGGGGGGCCCTCCTACGAGCAGTACTTC. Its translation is CASSLNGGPSYEQYF.

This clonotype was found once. CDR3 loop: CASSPRWVFSRETQYF. CDR3 bases: TGCGCCAGCAGCCCTCGATGGGTCTTTTCGCGGGAGACCCAGTACTTC. The chain is built from TRBV5-1 and TRBJ2-5; D unclear. Germline assignment: CDR1 SGHRS and CDR2 YFSETQ. The CDR3 extends over 16 amino acids. The V and J ends lost 4 bases and 5 bases respectively, with 21 bases between them.

The CDR3 spells CASSVSGVKAETQYF. CDR3 DNA sequence: TGTGCCAGCAGCGTTAGCGGGGTAAAGGCGGAGACCCAGTACTTC. This chain joins TRBV7-9 and TRBJ2-5; 8 nucleotides align to TRBD2. V dropped 5 bases and J dropped 5; count of bases not matched to a gene: 10. The CDR3 covers 15 residues. Germline loops: CDR1 SEHNR, CDR2 FQNEAQ (reference sequence).

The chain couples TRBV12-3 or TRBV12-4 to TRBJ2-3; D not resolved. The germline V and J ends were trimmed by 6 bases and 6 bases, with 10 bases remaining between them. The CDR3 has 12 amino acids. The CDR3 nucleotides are TGTGCCAGCAGGGTGATGGCCGATACGCAGTATTTT. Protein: CASRVMADTQYF.